This entry features one T cell receptor beta chain sequence. These data are taken from a study of shared clonotypes between healthy human individuals. Whole-study context: The cohort had a couple of women and a few men, ages 18 to 49. A donor's plate count was three for CD4 naive and three for CD4 memory; CD8 naive had two and CD8 memory one.

Approximately 30,000 T cell genomes (roughly 190 ng DNA) went into each sorted-subset replicate. Only in-frame clones appear in the TCRdb table, and some are missing; sequencing was by immunoSEQ multiplex PCR. The sample has roughly 2 million clones, approximately 94% seen once. The CDR3 sequence is 15 residues long. Germline assignment: CDR1 KGHSH and CDR2 LQKENI. The V end lost 5 bases, the J end lost 5 bases, and 13 bases lay between the germline ends. J is TRBJ1-6 and V is TRBV18; tentatively, D is TRBD1 (5 bases). The sequencing input was naive CD4+ T cells sorted from blood. Indicated subset: CD45RA+ positively selected. This TCR was sampled from a man between 18 and 29 years old in good health. In DNA form, the CDR3 reads TGTGCCAGCTCAGGTGGACACTCAAATAATTCACCCCTCCACTTT. This sequence encodes CASSGGHSNNSPLHF.